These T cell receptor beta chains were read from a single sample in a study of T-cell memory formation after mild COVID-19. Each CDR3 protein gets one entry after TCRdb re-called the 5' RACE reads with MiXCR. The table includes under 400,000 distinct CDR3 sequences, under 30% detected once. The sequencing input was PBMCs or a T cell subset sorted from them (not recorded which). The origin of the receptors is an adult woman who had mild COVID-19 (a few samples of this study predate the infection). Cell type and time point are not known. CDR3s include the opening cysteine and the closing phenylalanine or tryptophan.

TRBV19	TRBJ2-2	CATTDLKRYTGELFF
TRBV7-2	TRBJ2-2	CASSPLTTSGELFF
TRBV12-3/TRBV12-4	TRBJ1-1	CASSPGHAYSGGAFF
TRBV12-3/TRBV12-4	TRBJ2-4	CASRQVAKNIQYF
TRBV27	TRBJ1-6	CASSADPISPLHF
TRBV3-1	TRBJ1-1	CASSQLGTGGTEAFF
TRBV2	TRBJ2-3	CASSGSTSGGARFADTQYF
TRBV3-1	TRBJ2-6	CASSQGMDSGANVLTF
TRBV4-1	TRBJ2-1	CASSHDRGSYNEQFF
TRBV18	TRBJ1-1	CASSPPGFGTEAFF
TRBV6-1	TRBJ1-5	CASRQGVLVQPQHF
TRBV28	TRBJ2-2	CASSFSGTGNTGELFF
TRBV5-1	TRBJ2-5	CASSLEVGGAGETQYF
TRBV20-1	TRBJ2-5	CSARRDRGRETQYF
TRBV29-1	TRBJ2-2	CSILAGGNTGELFF
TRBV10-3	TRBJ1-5	CAISESVSSNQPQHF
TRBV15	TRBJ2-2	CATSRDHGLNTGELFF
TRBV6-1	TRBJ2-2	CASSERMGGELFF
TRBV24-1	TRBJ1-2	CATSAGNYGYTF
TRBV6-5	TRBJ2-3	CASSYSSGGAVGDTQYF
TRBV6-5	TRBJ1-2	CASSYNRGGYGYTF
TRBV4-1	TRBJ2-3	CASSPRDRGLDPDTQYF
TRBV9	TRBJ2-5	CASSPEPLEQETQYF
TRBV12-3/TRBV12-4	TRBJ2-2	CASSSWTDGELFF
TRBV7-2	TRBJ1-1	CASSSPASLNTEAFF
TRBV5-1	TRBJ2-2	CASSARQGLYTGELFF